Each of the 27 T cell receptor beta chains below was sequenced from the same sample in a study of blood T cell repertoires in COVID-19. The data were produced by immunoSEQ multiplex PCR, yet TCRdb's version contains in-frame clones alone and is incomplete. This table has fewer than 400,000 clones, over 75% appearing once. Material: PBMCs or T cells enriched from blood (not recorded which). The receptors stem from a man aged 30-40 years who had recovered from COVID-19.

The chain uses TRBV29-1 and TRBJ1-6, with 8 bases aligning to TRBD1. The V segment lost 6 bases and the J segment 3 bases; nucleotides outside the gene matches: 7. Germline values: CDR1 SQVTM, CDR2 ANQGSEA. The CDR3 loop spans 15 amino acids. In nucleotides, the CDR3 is TGCAGCGTAGCACCGGGACAGGACTATAATTCACCCCTCCACTTT. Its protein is CSVAPGQDYNSPLHF.

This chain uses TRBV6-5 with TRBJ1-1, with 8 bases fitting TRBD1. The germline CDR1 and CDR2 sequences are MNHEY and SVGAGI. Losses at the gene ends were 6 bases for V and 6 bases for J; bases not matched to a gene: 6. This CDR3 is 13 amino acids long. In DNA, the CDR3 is TGTGCCAGCAGCCCACAGGGGGGTTCTGAAGCTTTCTTT. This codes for CASSPQGGSEAFF.

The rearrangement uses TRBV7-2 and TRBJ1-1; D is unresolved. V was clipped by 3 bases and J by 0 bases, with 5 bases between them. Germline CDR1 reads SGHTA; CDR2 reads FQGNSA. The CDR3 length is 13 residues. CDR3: CASSFGMNTEAFF. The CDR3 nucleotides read TGTGCCAGCAGCTTCGGGATGAACACTGAAGCTTTCTTT. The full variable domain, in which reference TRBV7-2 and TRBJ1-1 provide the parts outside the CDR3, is GAGVSQSPSNKVTEKGKDVELRCDPISGHTALYWYRQSLGQGLEFLIYFQGNSAPDKSGLPSDRFSAERTGGSVSTLTIQRTQQEDSAVYLCASSFGMNTEAFFGQGTRLTVV.

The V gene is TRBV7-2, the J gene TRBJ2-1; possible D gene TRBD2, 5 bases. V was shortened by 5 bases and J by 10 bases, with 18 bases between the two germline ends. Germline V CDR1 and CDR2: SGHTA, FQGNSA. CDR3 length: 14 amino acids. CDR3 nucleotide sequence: TGTGCCAGCAGCCCAACCAACATGCCGGGAGAGCAGTTCTTC. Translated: CASSPTNMPGEQFF.

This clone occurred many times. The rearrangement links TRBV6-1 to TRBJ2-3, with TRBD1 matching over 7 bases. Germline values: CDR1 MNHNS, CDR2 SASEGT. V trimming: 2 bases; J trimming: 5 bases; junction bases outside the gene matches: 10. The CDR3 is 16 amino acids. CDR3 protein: CASSEMIEGAQDTQYF. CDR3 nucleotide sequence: TGTGCCAGCAGTGAAATGATTGAGGGGGCGCAAGATACGCAGTATTTT.

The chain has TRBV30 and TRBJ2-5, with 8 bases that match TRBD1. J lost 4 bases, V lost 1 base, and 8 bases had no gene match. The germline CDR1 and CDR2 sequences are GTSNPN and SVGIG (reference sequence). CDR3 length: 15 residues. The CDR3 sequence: CAWSARQGIGETQYF. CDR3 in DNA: TGTGCCTGGAGTGCAAGACAGGGGATAGGAGAGACCCAGTACTTC.

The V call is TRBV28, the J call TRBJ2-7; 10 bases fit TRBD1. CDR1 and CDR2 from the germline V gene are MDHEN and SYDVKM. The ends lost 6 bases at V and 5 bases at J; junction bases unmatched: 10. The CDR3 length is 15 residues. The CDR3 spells CASRRRDRGRDEQYF. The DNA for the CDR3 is TGTGCCAGCAGACGCCGGGACAGGGGACGGGACGAGCAGTACTTC.

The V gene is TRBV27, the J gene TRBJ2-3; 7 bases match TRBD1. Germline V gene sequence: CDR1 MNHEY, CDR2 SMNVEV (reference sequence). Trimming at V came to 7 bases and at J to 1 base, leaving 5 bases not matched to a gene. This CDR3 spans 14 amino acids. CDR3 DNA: TGTGCCAGCATTGATACAGGGGGCACAGATACGCAGTATTTT. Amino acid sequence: CASIDTGGTDTQYF.

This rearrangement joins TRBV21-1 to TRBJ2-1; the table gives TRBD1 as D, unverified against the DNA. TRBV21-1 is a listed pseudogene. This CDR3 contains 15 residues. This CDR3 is CASSNDGDRVVEQFF. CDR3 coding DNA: TGTGCCAGCAGCAACGACGGGGACAGGGTCGTAGAGCAGTTCTTC.

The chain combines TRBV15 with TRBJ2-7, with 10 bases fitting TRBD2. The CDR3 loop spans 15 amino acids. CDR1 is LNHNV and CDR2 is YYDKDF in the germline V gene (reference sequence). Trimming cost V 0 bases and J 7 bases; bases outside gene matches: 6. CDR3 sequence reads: CATSREAGGPGEQYF. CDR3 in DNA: TGTGCCACCAGCAGAGAAGCGGGAGGGCCGGGAGAGCAGTACTTC.

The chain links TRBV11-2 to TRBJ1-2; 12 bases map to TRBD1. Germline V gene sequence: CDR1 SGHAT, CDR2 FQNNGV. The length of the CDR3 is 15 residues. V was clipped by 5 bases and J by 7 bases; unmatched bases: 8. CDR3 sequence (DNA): TGTGCCAGCAGCCCGAGCCGGGACAGGGGGCTTGGCTACACCTTC. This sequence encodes CASSPSRDRGLGYTF.

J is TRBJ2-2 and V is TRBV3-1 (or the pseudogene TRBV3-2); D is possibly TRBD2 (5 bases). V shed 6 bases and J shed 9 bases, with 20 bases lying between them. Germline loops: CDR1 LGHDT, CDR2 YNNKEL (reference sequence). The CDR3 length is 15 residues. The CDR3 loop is CASRQSDSRGRELFF. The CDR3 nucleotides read TGTGCCAGCAGGCAGTCGGACTCTCGCGGCCGGGAGCTGTTTTTT.

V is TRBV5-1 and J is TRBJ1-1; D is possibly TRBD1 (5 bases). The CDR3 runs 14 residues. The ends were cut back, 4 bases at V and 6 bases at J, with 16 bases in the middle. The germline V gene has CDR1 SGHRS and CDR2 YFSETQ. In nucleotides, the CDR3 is TGCGCCAGCAGCCCCAAGGGGCGGGACGCTGAAGCTTTCTTT. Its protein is CASSPKGRDAEAFF.

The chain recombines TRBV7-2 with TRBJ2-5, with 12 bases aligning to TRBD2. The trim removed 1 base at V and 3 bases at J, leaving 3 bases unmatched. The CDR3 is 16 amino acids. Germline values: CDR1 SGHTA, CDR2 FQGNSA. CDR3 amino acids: CASSLGLAGGEETQYF. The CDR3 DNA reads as TGTGCCAGCAGCTTAGGTCTAGCGGGGGGGGAAGAGACCCAGTACTTC.

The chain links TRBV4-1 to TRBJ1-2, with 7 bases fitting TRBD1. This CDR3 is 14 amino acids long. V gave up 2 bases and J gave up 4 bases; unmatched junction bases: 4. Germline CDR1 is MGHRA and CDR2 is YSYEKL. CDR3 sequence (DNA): TGCGCCAGCAGCCAACAGGGACAGCCCTATGGCTACACCTTC. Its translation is CASSQQGQPYGYTF.

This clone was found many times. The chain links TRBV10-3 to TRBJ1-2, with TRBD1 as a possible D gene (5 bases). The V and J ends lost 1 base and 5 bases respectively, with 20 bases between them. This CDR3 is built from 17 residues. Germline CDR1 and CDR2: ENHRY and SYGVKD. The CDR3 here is CAISEWGGAGPRYGYTF. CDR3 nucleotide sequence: TGTGCCATCAGTGAGTGGGGCGGCGCGGGGCCTCGGTATGGCTACACCTTC.

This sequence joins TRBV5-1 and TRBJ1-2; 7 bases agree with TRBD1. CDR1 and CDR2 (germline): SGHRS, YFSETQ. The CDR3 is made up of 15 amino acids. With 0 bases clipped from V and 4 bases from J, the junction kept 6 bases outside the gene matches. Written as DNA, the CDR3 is TGCGCCAGCAGCTTGGAAGGTCCAGGGGGCTATGGCTACACCTTC. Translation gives CASSLEGPGGYGYTF.

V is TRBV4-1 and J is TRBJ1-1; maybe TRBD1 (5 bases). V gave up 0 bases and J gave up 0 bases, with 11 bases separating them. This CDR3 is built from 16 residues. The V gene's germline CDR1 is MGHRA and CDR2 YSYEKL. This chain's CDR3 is CASSQDLRGLNTEAFF. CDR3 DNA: TGCGCCAGCAGCCAAGATTTAAGGGGCTTGAACACTGAAGCTTTCTTT.

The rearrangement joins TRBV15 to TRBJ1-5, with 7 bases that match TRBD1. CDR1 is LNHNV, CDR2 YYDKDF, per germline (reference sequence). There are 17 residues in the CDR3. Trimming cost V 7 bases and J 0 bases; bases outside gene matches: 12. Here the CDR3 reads CATKRTGWGYSNQPQHF. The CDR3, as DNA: TGTGCCACCAAGCGGACAGGTTGGGGGTATAGCAATCAGCCCCAGCATTTT.

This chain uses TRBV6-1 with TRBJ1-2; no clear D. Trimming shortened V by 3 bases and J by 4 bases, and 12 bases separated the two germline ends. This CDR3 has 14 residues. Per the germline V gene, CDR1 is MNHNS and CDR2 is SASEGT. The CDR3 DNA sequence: TGTGCCAGCAGTGACAGGATCCCGCTCTATGGCTACACCTTC. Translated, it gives CASSDRIPLYGYTF.

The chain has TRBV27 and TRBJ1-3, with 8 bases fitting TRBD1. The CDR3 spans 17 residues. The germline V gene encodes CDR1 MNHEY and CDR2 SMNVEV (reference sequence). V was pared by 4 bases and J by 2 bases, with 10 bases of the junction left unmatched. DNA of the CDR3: TGTGCCAGCAGTTCAAGAACCCCAGGGGGCGCTGGAAACACCATATATTTT. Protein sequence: CASSSRTPGGAGNTIYF.

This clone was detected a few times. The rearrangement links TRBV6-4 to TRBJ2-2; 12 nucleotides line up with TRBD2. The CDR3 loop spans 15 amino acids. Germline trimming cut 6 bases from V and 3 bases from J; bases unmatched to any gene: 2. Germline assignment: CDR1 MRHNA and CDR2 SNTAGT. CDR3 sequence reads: CASSRLAGDTGELFF. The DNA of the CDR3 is TGTGCCAGCAGCCGACTAGCGGGAGACACCGGGGAGCTGTTTTTT.

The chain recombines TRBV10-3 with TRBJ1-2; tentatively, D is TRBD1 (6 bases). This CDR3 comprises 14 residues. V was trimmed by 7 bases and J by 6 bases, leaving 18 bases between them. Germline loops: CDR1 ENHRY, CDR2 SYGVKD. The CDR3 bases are TGTGCCATCAACAGGGTCAGGACGAAGAATGGCTACACCTTC. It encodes CAINRVRTKNGYTF.

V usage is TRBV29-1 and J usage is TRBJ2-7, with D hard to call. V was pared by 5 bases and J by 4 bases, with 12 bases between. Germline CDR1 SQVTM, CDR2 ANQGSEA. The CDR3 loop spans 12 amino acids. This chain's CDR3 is CSVTSINYEQYF. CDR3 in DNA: TGCAGCGTTACTTCGATAAATTACGAGCAGTACTTC.

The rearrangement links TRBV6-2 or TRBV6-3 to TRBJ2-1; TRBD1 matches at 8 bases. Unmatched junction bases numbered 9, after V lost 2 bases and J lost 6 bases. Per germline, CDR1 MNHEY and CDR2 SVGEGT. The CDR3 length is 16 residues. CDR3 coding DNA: TGTGCCAGCAGTTACGGCGACAGGGGAGTCAGCAATGAGCAGTTCTTC. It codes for CASSYGDRGVSNEQFF.

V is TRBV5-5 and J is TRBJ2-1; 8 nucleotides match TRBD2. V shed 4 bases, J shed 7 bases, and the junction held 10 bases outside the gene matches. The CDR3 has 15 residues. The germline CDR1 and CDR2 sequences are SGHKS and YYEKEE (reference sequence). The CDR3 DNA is TGTGCCAGCAGCCCATCCGGGGGGGCCGGGAATGAGCAGTTCTTC. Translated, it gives CASSPSGGAGNEQFF. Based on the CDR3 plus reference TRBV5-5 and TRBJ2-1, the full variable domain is DAGVTQSPTHLIKTRGQQVTLRCSPISGHKSVSWYQQVLGQGPQFIFQYYEKEERGRGNFPDRFSARQFPNYSSELNVNALLLGDSALYLCASSPSGGAGNEQFFGPGTRLTVL.

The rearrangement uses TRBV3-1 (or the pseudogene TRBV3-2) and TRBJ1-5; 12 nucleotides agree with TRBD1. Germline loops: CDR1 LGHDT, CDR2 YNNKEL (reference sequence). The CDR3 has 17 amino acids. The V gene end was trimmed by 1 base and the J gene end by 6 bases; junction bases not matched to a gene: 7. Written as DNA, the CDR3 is TGTGCCAGCAGCCAAGCTCCGGGACAGGGGGCGGGTCAGCCCCAGCATTTT. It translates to CASSQAPGQGAGQPQHF.